This TCR beta chain was sequenced in a study of shared clonotypes between healthy human individuals. For the study at large: A couple of female and a few male donors aged 18 to 49 were enrolled.

Findings and caveats of the study: Generally, naive subsets (rather than memory subsets) showed larger estimated richness.

As for this clone: What it recognizes is unknown. Other DNA sequences in this sample translate to the same CDR3.

The run depth of the assay was deep. Genomic DNA per cell subset filled all wells of several immunoSEQ plates. Using immunoSEQ multiplex PCR, the repertoire was profiled, and TCRdb retains in-frame clones only, with some absent. The repertoire has some 1,900,000 clones, over 85% of them found once; the top ten carry 0.9% to 1.5%. Naive CD8 populations comprised CD45RO-negative cells positively selected for CCR7, excluding terminally differentiated effector memory CD45RA+ cells. Sequences were obtained from naive CD8+ T cells sorted from blood. This TCR was recovered from a man aged 18 to 35 in good health.

The CDR3 here is CASSPGGDNEQFF. The CDR3 coding sequence is TGTGCCAGCAGCCCTGGGGGGGACAATGAGCAGTTCTTC. This sequence joins TRBV5-4 and TRBJ2-1; 7 positions match TRBD2. V dropped 4 bases and J dropped 5; count of bases not matched to a gene: 3. This CDR3 has 13 amino acids. The germline V gene has CDR1 SGHNT and CDR2 YYREEE (reference sequence). Supplemented by reference TRBV5-4 and TRBJ2-1, the full variable domain reads ETGVTQSPTHLIKTRGQQVTLRCSSQSGHNTVSWYQQALGQGPQFIFQYYREEENGRGNFPPRFSGLQFPNYSSELNVNALELDDSALYLCASSPGGDNEQFFGPGTRLTVL.